Only a few counts were recorded for the clone carrying this TCR beta chain. No antigen is known for it. Specified treatment: roughly 20 received Ad26.COV2.S at low or high dose, single or two shots; 5 received placebo; per-sample allocation not given. Material that was analyzed had been drawn on day 63 after the first vaccine or placebo injection. The sample is drawn from a study of Ad26.COV2.S vaccination and SARS-CoV-2 variants. Across the study: The donor was enrolled in the Ad26.COV2.S arm of the COV1001 trial. Study results and limitations: The analyses of TCR breadth and depth may have understated the size of total T cell responses. Greater spike-specific TCR breadth was seen in vaccine recipients than in placebo recipients.

Only in-frame clones appear in the TCRdb table, and some are missing; sequencing was by immunoSEQ multiplex PCR. The table has 510,000 or so clones, roughly 89% seen once; the top ten hold roughly 13%. This material consisted of peripheral blood, taken in a trial of Ad26.COV2.S vaccine versus placebo. This receptor was taken from a person aged 18 to 59 who received the Ad26.COV2.S COVID-19 vaccine or a placebo.

The CDR3 loop reads CASSLATPTGNSPLHF. CDR3 in DNA: TGCGCCAGCAGCTTGGCGACACCAACGGGGAATTCACCCCTCCACTTT. The V and J genes are TRBV5-1 and TRBJ1-6; no definite D call. The CDR3 totals 16 residues. The V end was cut by 0 bases, the J end by 7 bases, with 14 bases between. From germline, CDR1 is SGHRS and CDR2 YFSETQ.